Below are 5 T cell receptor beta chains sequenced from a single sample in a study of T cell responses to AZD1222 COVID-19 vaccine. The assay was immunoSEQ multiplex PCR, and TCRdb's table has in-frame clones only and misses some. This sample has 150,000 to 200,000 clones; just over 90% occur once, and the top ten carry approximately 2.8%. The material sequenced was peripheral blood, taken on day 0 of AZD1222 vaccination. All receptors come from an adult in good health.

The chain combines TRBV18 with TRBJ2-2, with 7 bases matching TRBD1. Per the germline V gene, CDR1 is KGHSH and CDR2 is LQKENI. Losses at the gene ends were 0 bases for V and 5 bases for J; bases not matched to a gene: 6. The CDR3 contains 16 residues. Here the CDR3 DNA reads TGTGCCAGCTCACCACCGATGGCAGGGGGAACCGGGGAGCTGTTTTTT. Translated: CASSPPMAGGTGELFF.

The CDR3: CASSYGGQGNTEAFF. CDR3 DNA: TGTGCCAGCAGTTATGGGGGACAGGGGAACACTGAAGCTTTCTTT. The gene calls are TRBV6-5 and TRBJ1-1; TRBD1 agrees at 9 bases. Germline CDR1 is MNHEY and CDR2 is SVGAGI. The CDR3 extends over 15 amino acids. Trimming at V came to 3 bases and at J to 1 base, leaving 3 bases not matched to a gene.

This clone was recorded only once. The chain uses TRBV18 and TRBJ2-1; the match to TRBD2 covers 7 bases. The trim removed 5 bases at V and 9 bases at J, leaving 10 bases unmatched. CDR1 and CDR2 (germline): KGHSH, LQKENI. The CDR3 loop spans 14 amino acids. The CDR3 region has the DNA TGTGCCAGCTCAGGGGGAGGGGCCAGAGCTGAGCAGTTCTTC. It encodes CASSGGGARAEQFF.

CDR3 in DNA: TGTGCCAGCAGTGACAGGGGAGGTCAGCCCCAGCATTTT. Translated: CASSDRGGQPQHF. The chain employs TRBV6-4 and TRBJ1-5; weak D call: TRBD1 (5 bases). The germline CDR1 and CDR2 sequences are MRHNA and SNTAGT. Trimming removed 2 bases from V and 6 bases from J, with 8 bases in between. The CDR3 has 13 residues.

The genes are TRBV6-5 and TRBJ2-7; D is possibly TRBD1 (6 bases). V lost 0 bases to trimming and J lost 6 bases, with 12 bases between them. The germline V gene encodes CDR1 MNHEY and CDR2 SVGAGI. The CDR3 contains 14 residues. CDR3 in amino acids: CASSYSPTGSEQYF. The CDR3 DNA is TGTGCCAGCAGTTACTCGCCGACAGGCAGCGAGCAGTACTTC.